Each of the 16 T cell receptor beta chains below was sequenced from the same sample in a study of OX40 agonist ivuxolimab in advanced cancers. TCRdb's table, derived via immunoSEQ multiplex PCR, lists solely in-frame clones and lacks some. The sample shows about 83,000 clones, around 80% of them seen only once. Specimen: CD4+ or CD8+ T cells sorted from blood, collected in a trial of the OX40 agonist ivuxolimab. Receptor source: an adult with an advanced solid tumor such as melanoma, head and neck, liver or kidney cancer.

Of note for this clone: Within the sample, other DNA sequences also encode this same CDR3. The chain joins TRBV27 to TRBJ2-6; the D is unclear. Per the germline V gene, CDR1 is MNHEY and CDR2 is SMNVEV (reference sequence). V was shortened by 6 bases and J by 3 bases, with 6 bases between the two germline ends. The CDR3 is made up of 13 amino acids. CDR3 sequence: CASSSDGANVLTF. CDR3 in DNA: TGTGCCAGCAGCAGTGATGGGGCCAACGTCCTGACTTTC.

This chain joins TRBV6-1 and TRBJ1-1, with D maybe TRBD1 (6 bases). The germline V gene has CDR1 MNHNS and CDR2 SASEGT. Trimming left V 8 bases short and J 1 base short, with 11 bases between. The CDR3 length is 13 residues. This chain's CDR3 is CASLGAGNTEAFF. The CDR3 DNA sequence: TGTGCCAGCTTGGGGGCGGGGAACACTGAAGCTTTCTTT.

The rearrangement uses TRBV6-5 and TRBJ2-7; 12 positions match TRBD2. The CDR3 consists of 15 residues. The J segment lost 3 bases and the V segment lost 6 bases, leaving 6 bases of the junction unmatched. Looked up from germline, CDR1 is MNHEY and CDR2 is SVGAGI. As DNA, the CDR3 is TGTGCCAGCAGGCGCGGACTAGCGGGGCGCTACGAGCAGTACTTC. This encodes CASRRGLAGRYEQYF.

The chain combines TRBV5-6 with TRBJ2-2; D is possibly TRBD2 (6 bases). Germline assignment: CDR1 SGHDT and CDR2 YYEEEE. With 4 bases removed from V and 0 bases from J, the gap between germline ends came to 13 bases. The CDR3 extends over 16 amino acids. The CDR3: CASSLLAAPNTGELFF. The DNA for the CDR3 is TGTGCCAGCAGCCTCTTAGCGGCCCCGAACACCGGGGAGCTGTTTTTT. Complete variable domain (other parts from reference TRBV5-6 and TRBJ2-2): DAGVTQSPTHLIKTRGQQVTLRCSPKSGHDTVSWYQQALGQGPQFIFQYYEEEERQRGNFPDRFSGHQFPNYSSELNVNALLLGDSALYLCASSLLAAPNTGELFFGEGSRLTVL.

The CDR3: CASSFRGRGVDYGYTF. DNA for the CDR3: TGTGCCAGCAGTTTTCGCGGGAGGGGAGTCGACTATGGCTACACCTTC. The chain joins TRBV28 to TRBJ1-2; D is perhaps TRBD1 (5 bases). CDR1 and CDR2 (germline): MDHEN, SYDVKM. This CDR3 is built from 16 residues. Trimming shortened V by 3 bases and J by 3 bases, and 17 bases separated the two germline ends.

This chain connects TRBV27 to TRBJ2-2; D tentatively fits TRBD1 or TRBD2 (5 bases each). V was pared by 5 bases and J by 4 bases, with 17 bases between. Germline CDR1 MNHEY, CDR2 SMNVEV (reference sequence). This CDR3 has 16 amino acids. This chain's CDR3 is CASSTQATRGTGELFF. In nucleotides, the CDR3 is TGTGCCAGCAGTACACAGGCCACCCGGGGCACCGGGGAGCTGTTTTTT.

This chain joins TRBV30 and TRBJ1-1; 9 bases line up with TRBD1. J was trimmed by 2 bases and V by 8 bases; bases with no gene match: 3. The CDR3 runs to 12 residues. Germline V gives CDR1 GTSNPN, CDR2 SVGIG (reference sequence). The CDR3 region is CAQTGGNTEAFF. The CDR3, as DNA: TGTGCCCAAACAGGGGGCAACACTGAAGCTTTCTTT.

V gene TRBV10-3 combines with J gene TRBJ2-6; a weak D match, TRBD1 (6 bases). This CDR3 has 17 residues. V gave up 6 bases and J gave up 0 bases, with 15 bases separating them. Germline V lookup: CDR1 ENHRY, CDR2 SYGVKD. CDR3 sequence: CAIRTGSTTSGANVLTF. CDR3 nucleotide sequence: TGTGCCATCAGGACAGGTTCTACAACCTCTGGGGCCAACGTCCTGACTTTC.

The CDR3 nucleotides read TGTGCCAGCAGCTTTAATGAAAAACTGTTTTTT. Amino acid sequence: CASSFNEKLFF. The V gene is TRBV7-9, the J gene TRBJ1-4; D gene unclear. There are 11 residues in the CDR3. Per germline, CDR1 SEHNR and CDR2 FQNEAQ (reference sequence). Trimming removed 3 bases at V and 4 bases at J, with 0 bases between. The full variable domain, completed using reference TRBV7-9 and TRBJ1-4, is DTGVSQNPRHKITKRGQNVTFRCDPISEHNRLYWYRQTLGQGPEFLTYFQNEAQLEKSRLLSDRFSAERPKGSFSTLEIQRTEQGDSAMYLCASSFNEKLFFGSGTQLSVL.

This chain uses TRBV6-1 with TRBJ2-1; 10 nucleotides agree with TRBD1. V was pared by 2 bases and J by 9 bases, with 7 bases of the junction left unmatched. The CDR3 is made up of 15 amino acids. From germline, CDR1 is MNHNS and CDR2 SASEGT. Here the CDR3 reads CASSEYVGQGTEQFF. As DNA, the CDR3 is TGTGCCAGCAGTGAATATGTGGGACAGGGGACTGAGCAGTTCTTC.

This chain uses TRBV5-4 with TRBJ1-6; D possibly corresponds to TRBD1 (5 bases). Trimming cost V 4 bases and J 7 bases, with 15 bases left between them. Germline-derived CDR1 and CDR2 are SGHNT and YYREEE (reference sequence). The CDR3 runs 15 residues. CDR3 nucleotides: TGTGCCAGCAGCCCCCTCAGGGATGAAAATTCACCCCTCCACTTT. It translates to CASSPLRDENSPLHF.

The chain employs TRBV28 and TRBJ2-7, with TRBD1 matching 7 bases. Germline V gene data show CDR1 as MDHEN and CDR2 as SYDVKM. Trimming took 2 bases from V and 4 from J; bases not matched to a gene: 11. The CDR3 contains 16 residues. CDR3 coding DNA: TGTGCCAGCAGTTTAAGGGACGACAGGGAGTTTTACGAGCAGTACTTC. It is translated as CASSLRDDREFYEQYF.

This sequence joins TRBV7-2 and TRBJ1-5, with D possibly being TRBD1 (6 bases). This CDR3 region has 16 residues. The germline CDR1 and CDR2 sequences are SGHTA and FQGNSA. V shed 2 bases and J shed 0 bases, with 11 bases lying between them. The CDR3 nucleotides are TGTGCCAGCAGCTTACTAACAGGGAATAGCAATCAGCCCCAGCATTTT. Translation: CASSLLTGNSNQPQHF. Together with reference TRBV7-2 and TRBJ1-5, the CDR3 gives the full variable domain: GAGVSQSPSNKVTEKGKDVELRCDPISGHTALYWYRQSLGQGLEFLIYFQGNSAPDKSGLPSDRFSAERTGGSVSTLTIQRTQQEDSAVYLCASSLLTGNSNQPQHFGDGTRLSIL.

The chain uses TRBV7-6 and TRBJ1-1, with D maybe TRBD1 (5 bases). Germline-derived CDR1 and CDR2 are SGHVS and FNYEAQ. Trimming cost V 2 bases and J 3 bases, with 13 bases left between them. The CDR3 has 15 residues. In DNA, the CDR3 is TGTGCCAGCAGCTTATTCGCAGGGAGGGACACTGAAGCTTTCTTT. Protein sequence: CASSLFAGRDTEAFF. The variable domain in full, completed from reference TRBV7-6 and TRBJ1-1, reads GAGVSQSPRYKVTKRGQDVALRCDPISGHVSLYWYRQALGQGPEFLTYFNYEAQQDKSGLPNDRFSAERPEGSISTLTIQRTEQRDSAMYRCASSLFAGRDTEAFFGQGTRLTVV.

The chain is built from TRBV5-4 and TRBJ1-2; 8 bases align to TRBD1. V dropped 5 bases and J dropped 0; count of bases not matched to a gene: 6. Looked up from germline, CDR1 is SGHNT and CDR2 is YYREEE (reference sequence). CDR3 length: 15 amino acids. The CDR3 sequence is CASSPGQGSNYGYTF. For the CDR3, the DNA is TGTGCCAGCAGTCCCGGACAGGGCTCTAACTATGGCTACACCTTC.

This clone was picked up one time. The CDR3 here is CASTVAGAPREQYF. In nucleotides, the CDR3 is TGTGCCAGCACCGTAGCGGGGGCCCCTCGCGAGCAGTACTTC. The rearrangement uses TRBV7-2 and TRBJ2-7; 9 nucleotides align to TRBD2. Trimming at V came to 7 bases and at J to 6 bases, leaving 10 bases not matched to a gene. The germline gives CDR1 SGHTA, CDR2 FQGNSA. This CDR3 is built from 14 residues.